The 32 T cell receptor beta chains presented below share a single source sample, sequenced in a study of cytomegalovirus exposure and HLA in healthy donors. In the PCR, 60 Vbeta and 13 Jbeta primers were used. Assay: immunoSEQ multiplex PCR; the TCRdb copy retains only in-frame clones and omits some. Among about 110,000 clones, approximately 80% were seen once, and the ten largest hold around 5.8%. The sample consisted of PBMCs. The receptors originated from a woman aged 25 to 39 in good health and CMV-seropositive.

The V gene is TRBV11-2, the J gene TRBJ2-3, with D possibly TRBD1 on 5 matching bases. CDR3 length: 14 amino acids. V dropped 1 base and J dropped 3 bases, with 8 bases sitting between them. The V gene's germline CDR1 is SGHAT and CDR2 FQNNGV. CDR3 nucleotides: TGTGCCAGCAGCTTAGGTCAGGGAACAGATACGCAGTATTTT. It specifies CASSLGQGTDTQYF.

V gene TRBV7-6 combines with J gene TRBJ2-7, with 12 bases matching TRBD2. Germline V CDR1 and CDR2: SGHVS, FNYEAQ. This CDR3 contains 16 residues. Trimming cost V 4 bases and J 2 bases; bases outside gene matches: 6. CDR3: CASSSRTSGETYEQYF. As DNA, the CDR3 is TGTGCCAGCAGCTCGAGGACTAGCGGGGAGACCTACGAGCAGTACTTC.

The sample holds one count of this clone. The J gene is TRBJ1-4, the V gene TRBV18, with 7 bases lining up with TRBD1. The CDR3 has 16 residues. Per germline, CDR1 KGHSH and CDR2 LQKENI. With V trimmed by 4 bases and J by 2 bases, 7 bases remained unmatched. The CDR3 DNA reads as TGTGCCAGCTCACGACAGGGAGATGCTACTAATGAAAAACTGTTTTTT. Encoded protein: CASSRQGDATNEKLFF.

This clone was observed a single time. J is TRBJ2-1 and V is TRBV2, with TRBD2 as a possible D gene (7 bases). CDR1 and CDR2 (germline): SNHLY, FYNNEI. This CDR3 is built from 14 residues. The ends were cut back, 4 bases at V and 9 bases at J, with 16 bases in the middle. For the CDR3, the DNA is TGTGCCAGCAGTGTGGGGGGGGCCTTCGGTGAGCAGTTCTTC. Amino acid sequence: CASSVGGAFGEQFF. The full variable domain, in which reference TRBV2 and TRBJ2-1 provide the parts outside the CDR3, is EPEVTQTPSHQVTQMGQEVILRCVPISNHLYFYWYRQILGQKVEFLVSFYNNEISEKSEIFDDQFSVERPDGSNFTLKIRSTKLEDSAMYFCASSVGGAFGEQFFGPGTRLTVL.

The chain carries TRBV25-1 and TRBJ2-3, with TRBD2 identical over 8 bases. Looked up from germline, CDR1 is MGHDK and CDR2 is SYGVNS. The J segment lost 5 bases and the V segment lost 3 bases, leaving 10 bases of the junction unmatched. CDR3 length: 16 amino acids. CDR3 protein: CASSEKPGLVGDTQYF. Here the CDR3 DNA reads TGTGCCAGCAGTGAGAAACCGGGACTAGTGGGAGATACGCAGTATTTT.

V gene TRBV5-8 combines with J gene TRBJ2-7; 10 nucleotides match TRBD2. J lost 3 bases, V lost 4 bases, and 4 bases had no gene match. CDR3 size: 14 residues. CDR1 is SGHTS and CDR2 is YDEGEE in the germline V gene. The CDR3 coding sequence is TGTGCCAGCAGCCGGACTAGCGGATACTACGAGCAGTACTTC. Translating gives CASSRTSGYYEQYF.

This clone appeared a single time. Here the CDR3 reads CASSPDEIRGEQYF. CDR3 bases: TGTGCCAGCAGCCCTGATGAGATAAGGGGCGAGCAGTACTTC. The genes are TRBV11-3 and TRBJ2-7, with D possibly matching TRBD1 (5 bases). V shed 5 bases and J shed 6 bases, with 17 bases lying between them. Germline values: CDR1 SGHNT, CDR2 YENEEA. The CDR3 sequence is 14 residues long.

This chain links TRBV19 with TRBJ1-1; no reliable D call. Germline CDR1 is LNHDA and CDR2 is SQIVND (reference sequence). V lost 4 bases to trimming and J lost 7 bases, with 10 bases between them. The length of the CDR3 is 12 residues. CDR3 DNA sequence: TGTGCCAGTAGTACCCGAGAGATTGAAGCTTTCTTT. This gives the protein CASSTREIEAFF.

This chain links TRBV4-1 with TRBJ2-3; unclear D gene. The V end lost 0 bases, the J end lost 0 bases, and 4 bases lay between the germline ends. Germline assignment: CDR1 MGHRA and CDR2 YSYEKL. CDR3 length equals 14 residues. CDR3 nucleotide sequence: TGCGCCAGCAGCCAAGATACTAGCACAGATACGCAGTATTTT. This translates into CASSQDTSTDTQYF.

V usage is TRBV9 and J usage is TRBJ1-1; D may be TRBD1 (6 bases). The CDR3 spans 14 residues. The germline V gene has CDR1 SGDLS and CDR2 YYNGEE. V lost 4 bases and J lost 6, with 16 bases in between. This chain's CDR3 is CASSPTGTISEAFF. The CDR3, as DNA: TGTGCCAGCAGCCCAACCGGGACAATTTCTGAAGCTTTCTTT.

This chain joins TRBV2 and TRBJ2-1, with TRBD2 matching 10 bases. CDR1 is SNHLY, CDR2 FYNNEI, per germline. There are 15 residues in the CDR3. Trimming took 1 base from V and 7 from J; bases not matched to a gene: 4. The CDR3 region is CASSEDLAGVNEQFF. In DNA form, the CDR3 reads TGTGCCAGCAGTGAAGACCTAGCGGGAGTAAATGAGCAGTTCTTC.

The chain uses TRBV7-2 and TRBJ1-4; no clear D gene. Germline CDR1 SGHTA, CDR2 FQGNSA. This CDR3 contains 17 residues. V was trimmed by 3 bases and J by 5 bases, leaving 19 bases between them. CDR3 nucleotides: TGTGCCAGCAGCTTGGTCAATTACAGTAACCTAAATGAAAAACTGTTTTTT. This encodes CASSLVNYSNLNEKLFF.

CDR3 nucleotide sequence: TGCAGCGTTGAAGGTCTGGCAGGGCCGATTGAAGCTTTCTTT. Translated, it gives CSVEGLAGPIEAFF. The V call is TRBV29-1, the J call TRBJ1-1; perhaps TRBD1 as D (5 bases). CDR3 size: 14 residues. Trimming shortened V by 1 base and J by 7 bases, and 16 bases separated the two germline ends. CDR1 SQVTM and CDR2 ANQGSEA come from the germline V gene.

This sequence joins TRBV19 and TRBJ1-2; unclear D gene. V lost 5 bases and J 5 bases, leaving 15 bases between the germline ends. This CDR3 is 14 amino acids long. CDR1 LNHDA and CDR2 SQIVND come from the germline V gene (reference sequence). The CDR3 sequence: CASSLRMAFYGYTF. The CDR3, as DNA: TGTGCCAGTAGTCTGAGGATGGCTTTTTATGGCTACACCTTC.

This chain uses TRBV6-1 with TRBJ2-5; D perhaps matches TRBD2 (6 bases). The CDR3 contains 12 residues. Per germline, CDR1 MNHNS and CDR2 SASEGT. V lost 6 bases to trimming and J lost 4 bases, with 9 bases between them. CDR3 in DNA: TGTGCCAGCAGGCGTAGCGGAGAGACCCAGTACTTC. Translated: CASRRSGETQYF.

This sequence joins TRBV29-1 and TRBJ2-7, with TRBD1 matching over 7 bases. Germline CDR1 SQVTM, CDR2 ANQGSEA. Trimming removed 6 bases from V and 2 bases from J; junction bases left unmatched: 7. The CDR3 loop spans 13 amino acids. In DNA form, the CDR3 reads TGCAGCGTATCCGACAGGGCGACCTACGAGCAGTACTTC. Amino acids: CSVSDRATYEQYF.

The table lists this clone with a count of one. V usage is TRBV25-1 and J usage is TRBJ1-1; 7 bases align to TRBD1. The CDR3 length is 14 residues. Germline V gene lookup returns CDR1 MGHDK and CDR2 SYGVNS. V gave up 6 bases and J gave up 5 bases; unmatched junction bases: 9. The CDR3 spells CASREGAERTEAFF. The CDR3 coding sequence is TGTGCCAGCAGGGAGGGGGCTGAGAGAACTGAAGCTTTCTTT.

The rearrangement uses TRBV27 and TRBJ1-1, with a weak D call TRBD1 (6 bases). The germline CDR1 and CDR2 sequences are MNHEY and SMNVEV (reference sequence). There are 14 residues in the CDR3. The V gene lost 8 bases and the J gene lost 5 bases, with 18 bases spanning the gap. In DNA, the CDR3 is TGTGCCAGCGCCCTTAACAGGGATTCTACTGAAGCTTTCTTT. Protein sequence: CASALNRDSTEAFF.

The sample holds a few counts of this clone. The rearrangement links TRBV19 to TRBJ2-1; D ambiguous. Trimming shortened V by 6 bases and J by 3 bases, and 12 bases separated the two germline ends. CDR3 length: 14 amino acids. The V gene's germline CDR1 is LNHDA and CDR2 SQIVND (reference sequence). CDR3 nucleotide sequence: TGTGCCAGTAGCCGACGGGTGAACTACAATGAGCAGTTCTTC. It yields the protein CASSRRVNYNEQFF.

The chain links TRBV9 to TRBJ1-2, with a weak D call TRBD1 (6 bases). The CDR3 loop spans 14 amino acids. The germline gives CDR1 SGDLS, CDR2 YYNGEE. Trimming shortened V by 3 bases and J by 2 bases, and 11 bases separated the two germline ends. Here the CDR3 DNA reads TGTGCCAGCAGCGCATCAGGGGACAACTATGGCTACACCTTC. Encoded protein: CASSASGDNYGYTF.

This clone was recorded only once. CDR3 sequence: CASSPTTPSSGNTIYF. In DNA form, the CDR3 reads TGTGCCAGCTCACCTACTACTCCTTCCTCTGGAAACACCATATATTTT. The V gene is TRBV18, the J gene TRBJ1-3; D not resolved. The CDR3 runs to 16 residues. Germline-derived CDR1 and CDR2 are KGHSH and LQKENI. V was trimmed by 3 bases and J by 0 bases, leaving 12 bases between them. Full variable domain (remainder filled in from reference TRBV18 and TRBJ1-3): NAGVMQNPRHLVRRRGQEARLRCSPMKGHSHVYWYRQLPEEGLKFMVYLQKENIIDESGMPKERFSAEFPKEGPSILRIQQVVRGDSAAYFCASSPTTPSSGNTIYFGEGSWLTVV.

This chain links TRBV14 with TRBJ1-5; D gene ambiguous. V was shortened by 0 bases and J by 4 bases, with 4 bases between the two germline ends. Germline loops: CDR1 SGHDN, CDR2 FVKESK. The CDR3 length is 13 residues. Written as DNA, the CDR3 is TGTGCCAGCAGCCAAGATCGTAATCAGCCCCAGCATTTT. This codes for CASSQDRNQPQHF.

This chain uses TRBV27 with TRBJ1-2; 7 bases are a match to TRBD1. The length of the CDR3 is 13 residues. After removal of 5 bases from V and 4 bases from J, the junction contained 4 bases not matched to a gene. The germline V gene has CDR1 MNHEY and CDR2 SMNVEV (reference sequence). CDR3 in amino acids: CASSQDRSYGYTF. The CDR3 DNA reads as TGTGCCAGCAGTCAGGACAGGAGCTATGGCTACACCTTC.

The V gene is TRBV6-1, the J gene TRBJ2-5; TRBD2 matches at 12 bases. After removal of 7 bases from V and 1 base from J, the junction contained 4 bases not matched to a gene. Germline V CDR1 and CDR2: MNHNS, SASEGT. The CDR3 contains 15 residues. CDR3 in amino acids: CASNGLAGPQETQYF. The CDR3 region has the DNA TGTGCCAGCAACGGACTAGCGGGACCCCAAGAGACCCAGTACTTC.

Concerning this clone: Being one base from a much bigger clone, this may be a read error. This chain links TRBV5-6 with TRBJ1-1; 7 nucleotides agree with TRBD1. J was trimmed by 4 bases and V by 4 bases; bases with no gene match: 4. Germline-derived CDR1 and CDR2 are SGHDT and YYEEEE. CDR3 size: 13 residues. DNA for the CDR3: TGTGCCAGCAGCCCGACAGGGATCACTGAAGCTTTCTTT. Its protein product is CASSPTGITEAFF.

This chain joins TRBV2 and TRBJ2-7; 7 nucleotides match TRBD1. Germline V CDR1 and CDR2: SNHLY, FYNNEI. The CDR3 contains 13 residues. Losses at the gene ends were 7 bases for V and 4 bases for J; bases not matched to a gene: 7. The CDR3 DNA reads TGTGCCAGCAAGGAGAAGGGGGCATACGAGCAGTACTTC. This codes for CASKEKGAYEQYF.

J is TRBJ2-7 and V is TRBV12-5; tentatively, D is TRBD1 (6 bases). With 1 base removed from V and 6 bases from J, the gap between germline ends came to 10 bases. The CDR3 extends over 13 amino acids. Per germline, CDR1 LGHNT and CDR2 FRNRAP. This chain's CDR3 is CASGLETGSEQYF. The DNA of the CDR3 is TGTGCTAGTGGTTTGGAAACAGGGTCCGAGCAGTACTTC.

The chain uses TRBV6-5 and TRBJ2-3; D not resolved. Germline CDR1 MNHEY, CDR2 SVGAGI. Trimming pared 5 bases from V and 6 bases from J, leaving 9 bases between. The CDR3 is made up of 12 amino acids. CDR3 sequence reads: CASSETSDTQYF. The CDR3 nucleotides read TGTGCCAGCAGTGAAACATCCGATACGCAGTATTTT.

The genes are TRBV6-1 and TRBJ1-1; 7 bases are shared with TRBD1. The CDR3 is made up of 14 amino acids. Looked up from germline, CDR1 is MNHNS and CDR2 is SASEGT. J gave up 4 bases and V 6 bases, and 8 bases lay outside the gene matches. This CDR3 is CASRGTAKATEAFF. CDR3 DNA: TGTGCCAGCAGAGGGACAGCAAAGGCCACTGAAGCTTTCTTT.

The chain joins TRBV7-3 to TRBJ2-1; TRBD2 matches at 10 bases. Trimming took 5 bases from V and 3 from J; bases not matched to a gene: 4. The CDR3 is made up of 15 amino acids. Germline V lookup: CDR1 SGHTA, CDR2 FQGTGA. CDR3 in amino acids: CASSVLAGLYNEQFF. The DNA of the CDR3 is TGTGCCAGCAGCGTACTAGCGGGGCTCTACAATGAGCAGTTCTTC. Full variable domain (missing parts from reference TRBV7-3 and TRBJ2-1): GAGVSQTPSNKVTEKGKYVELRCDPISGHTALYWYRQSLGQGPEFLIYFQGTGAADDSGLPNDRFFAVRPEGSVSTLKIQRTERGDSAVYLCASSVLAGLYNEQFFGPGTRLTVL.

As for this clone: This sample also contains other DNA sequences that code for the same CDR3. The chain carries TRBV19 and TRBJ2-3; possibly TRBD2 for D (6 bases). Germline CDR1 and CDR2: LNHDA and SQIVND (reference sequence). This CDR3 contains 13 residues. V shed 3 bases and J shed 5 bases, with 9 bases lying between them. The CDR3 is CASSIGRGDTQYF. The CDR3 DNA reads TGTGCCAGTAGTATCGGGAGAGGAGATACGCAGTATTTT.

This clone was counted only a few times. The chain combines TRBV5-6 with TRBJ2-7, with D possibly being TRBD1 (6 bases). This CDR3 comprises 16 residues. The germline V and J ends were trimmed by 0 bases and 0 bases, with 13 bases remaining between them. Germline CDR1 and CDR2: SGHDT and YYEEEE. CDR3 sequence reads: CASSLGTELSSYEQYF. The DNA of the CDR3 is TGTGCCAGCAGCTTGGGGACAGAGTTAAGCTCCTACGAGCAGTACTTC.